Below are 20 T cell receptor beta chains sequenced from a single sample in a study of PD-1 blockade in classical Hodgkin lymphoma. The protocol was immunoSEQ multiplex PCR, while the TCRdb copy is restricted to in-frame clones and leaves out a portion. The repertoire holds more than 95,000 clones, with approximately 89% as singletons. Indicated time point: cycle 4 day 1 (C4D1), after 6 weeks of nivolumab. There was relapse after autologous stem cell transplantation in every patient, and there was variation in brentuximab vedotin exposure. Source: peripheral blood mononuclear cells (PBMCs), taken before the fourth cycle of nivolumab. These receptors all come from a human donor with classical Hodgkin lymphoma.

The chain is built from TRBV7-9 and TRBJ1-1; weak D call: TRBD1 (6 bases). Germline CDR1 is SEHNR and CDR2 is FQNEAQ (reference sequence). The CDR3 is 17 residues long. Trimming shortened V by 0 bases and J by 3 bases, and 17 bases separated the two germline ends. In DNA form, the CDR3 reads TGTGCCAGCAGCTTAGCCCAACAGGGATATTTAGACACTGAAGCTTTCTTT. Its protein is CASSLAQQGYLDTEAFF.

This clone has just a few counts. This chain uses TRBV10-1 with TRBJ1-5, with D maybe TRBD1 (6 bases). V was trimmed by 8 bases and J by 1 base, leaving 12 bases between them. CDR1 and CDR2 (germline): WNHNN, SYGVQD (reference sequence). The CDR3 has 14 amino acids. In DNA form, the CDR3 reads TGCGCCAGCCCAGGACAGTCAAGCAATCAGCCCCAGCATTTT. Translation: CASPGQSSNQPQHF.

The chain recombines TRBV28 with TRBJ1-1, with D unclear. Trimming stripped 4 bases from V and 6 bases from J, with 18 bases between. Per germline, CDR1 MDHEN and CDR2 SYDVKM. The CDR3 is 15 amino acids. This CDR3 reads CASSSDFTSLSEAFF. The CDR3 coding sequence is TGTGCCAGCAGTTCCGACTTTACCTCCTTATCTGAAGCTTTCTTT.

The chain joins TRBV7-9 to TRBJ2-7; D is uncertain. This CDR3 comprises 16 residues. Germline CDR1 SEHNR, CDR2 FQNEAQ (reference sequence). V lost 3 bases and J 0 bases, leaving 15 bases between the germline ends. Here the CDR3 reads CASSFIRVPLSYEQYF. The CDR3 DNA reads as TGTGCCAGCAGCTTTATAAGGGTCCCTCTCTCCTACGAGCAGTACTTC.

The J gene is TRBJ1-1, the V gene TRBV2, with 8 positions matching TRBD1. Per the germline V gene, CDR1 is SNHLY and CDR2 is FYNNEI. V lost 9 bases and J lost 4; bases outside the gene matches: 13. The CDR3 contains 15 residues. The CDR3 reads CARTVFQGAPTEAFF. Here the CDR3 DNA reads TGTGCCAGGACTGTGTTTCAGGGGGCGCCCACTGAAGCTTTCTTT.

The rearrangement links TRBV5-5 to TRBJ1-1; D might be TRBD1 (5 bases). The length of the CDR3 is 13 residues. CDR1 is SGHKS, CDR2 YYEKEE, per germline (reference sequence). The V and J ends lost 5 bases and 0 bases respectively, with 8 bases between them. CDR3 nucleotide sequence: TGTGCCAGCAGACTGACAGTGAACACTGAAGCTTTCTTT. It codes for CASRLTVNTEAFF.

V usage is TRBV4-1 and J usage is TRBJ2-7, with D possibly TRBD2 on 6 matching bases. The CDR3 is 17 residues long. From germline, CDR1 is MGHRA and CDR2 YSYEKL. Trimming shortened V by 0 bases and J by 0 bases, and 15 bases separated the two germline ends. For the CDR3, the DNA is TGCGCCAGCAGCCAAGATGAATTGGGGGGATACTCCTACGAGCAGTACTTC. Amino acid sequence: CASSQDELGGYSYEQYF.

V usage is TRBV5-1 and J usage is TRBJ2-5, with 9 bases matching TRBD2. Germline loops: CDR1 SGHRS, CDR2 YFSETQ. This CDR3 is 14 amino acids long. The V gene end was trimmed by 3 bases and the J gene end by 5 bases; junction bases not matched to a gene: 5. The CDR3 DNA is TGCGCCAGCAGCTCCGGGAGCGGGAGGGAGACCCAGTACTTC. Its protein product is CASSSGSGRETQYF. Full variable domain (rest looked up from reference TRBV5-1 and TRBJ2-5): KAGVTQTPRYLIKTRGQQVTLSCSPISGHRSVSWYQQTPGQGLQFLFEYFSETQRNKGNFPGRFSGRQFSNSRSEMNVSTLELGDSALYLCASSSGSGRETQYFGPGTRLLVL.

The gene calls are TRBV5-4 and TRBJ1-4; D unresolved. CDR3 size: 11 residues. With 8 bases removed from V and 8 bases from J, the gap between germline ends came to 10 bases. Germline CDR1 SGHNT, CDR2 YYREEE (reference sequence). The CDR3 loop is CASTSGEKLFF. DNA of the CDR3: TGTGCCAGTACCTCGGGGGAAAAACTGTTTTTT. The whole variable domain, remainder taken from reference TRBV5-4 and TRBJ1-4, is ETGVTQSPTHLIKTRGQQVTLRCSSQSGHNTVSWYQQALGQGPQFIFQYYREEENGRGNFPPRFSGLQFPNYSSELNVNALELDDSALYLCASTSGEKLFFGSGTQLSVL.

The CDR3 sequence: CASSTYSPPNEKLFF. The CDR3 coding sequence is TGTGCCAGTAGTACGTACAGCCCTCCTAATGAAAAACTGTTTTTT. V usage is TRBV19 and J usage is TRBJ1-4; D is ambiguous. The V end was cut by 4 bases, the J end by 3 bases, with 12 bases between. Germline loops: CDR1 LNHDA, CDR2 SQIVND (reference sequence). This CDR3 spans 15 amino acids.

The chain recombines TRBV9 with TRBJ1-5, with D maybe TRBD1 (6 bases). The V and J ends lost 0 bases and 4 bases respectively, with 11 bases between them. Germline-derived CDR1 and CDR2 are SGDLS and YYNGEE. CDR3 length equals 15 residues. CDR3 loop: CASSVAGGLNQPQHF. The CDR3 bases are TGTGCCAGCAGCGTAGCGGGGGGCCTTAATCAGCCCCAGCATTTT.

The V gene is TRBV6-5, the J gene TRBJ1-2; no definite D call. The CDR3 is made up of 14 amino acids. CDR1 is MNHEY and CDR2 is SVGAGI in the germline V gene. V was clipped by 8 bases and J by 0 bases, with 13 bases between them. The CDR3 DNA is TGTGCCAGCTCACCCGACTGGACTAACTATGGCTACACCTTC. This translates into CASSPDWTNYGYTF.

The V call is TRBV12-1, the J call TRBJ2-5; TRBD1, the table's D call, was not compared with the DNA. TRBV12-1 is a documented pseudogene. This CDR3 is built from 15 residues. This chain's CDR3 is CASSSQGFSQETQYF. The CDR3 coding sequence is TGTGCCAGCAGCTCCCAGGGATTTTCCCAAGAGACCCAGTACTTC.

This clone was seen a handful of times. The chain links TRBV16 to TRBJ2-2, with unresolved D. The V end was cut by 0 bases, the J end by 6 bases, with 5 bases between. This CDR3 has 13 residues. Per germline, CDR1 KGHSY and CDR2 FQNENV. The CDR3 region is CASSQSSAGELFF. Here the CDR3 DNA reads TGTGCCAGCAGCCAATCAAGCGCCGGGGAGCTGTTTTTT.

This clone has just a few counts. The V call is TRBV6-6, the J call TRBJ2-4; 9 bases fit TRBD1. The trim removed 6 bases at V and 8 bases at J, leaving 14 bases unmatched. The CDR3 is made up of 16 amino acids. Germline values: CDR1 MNHNY, CDR2 SVGAGI (reference sequence). The CDR3 sequence: CASRPSATGGEHIQYF. The CDR3 coding sequence is TGTGCCAGCAGGCCTTCCGCCACAGGGGGCGAGCACATTCAGTACTTC.

The V gene is TRBV27, the J gene TRBJ2-1; D call uncertain. In germline, CDR1 is MNHEY, CDR2 SMNVEV (reference sequence). The CDR3 sequence is 14 residues long. Trimming pared 5 bases from V and 7 bases from J, leaving 15 bases between. This CDR3 reads CASSRVDLENEQFF. DNA of the CDR3: TGTGCCAGCAGTCGGGTGGACCTAGAGAATGAGCAGTTCTTC.

This clone was seen more than once but under ten times. This specimen includes other DNA sequences encoding the same CDR3. The chain combines TRBV27 with TRBJ2-1, with D perhaps matching TRBD2 (5 bases). The V and J ends lost 5 bases and 1 base respectively, with 9 bases between them. From germline, CDR1 is MNHEY and CDR2 SMNVEV (reference sequence). The CDR3 length is 14 residues. The CDR3 bases are TGTGCCAGCAGTAGAGGGTCGTCCTACAATGAGCAGTTCTTC. Translation gives CASSRGSSYNEQFF.

The chain joins TRBV28 to TRBJ2-7; D is perhaps TRBD1 (5 bases). V was pared by 2 bases and J by 2 bases, with 10 bases between. This CDR3 region has 14 residues. Germline values: CDR1 MDHEN, CDR2 SYDVKM. As DNA, the CDR3 is TGTGCCAGCAGTTTAGAAGGGGCTCCCTACGAGCAGTACTTC. Encoded protein: CASSLEGAPYEQYF.

The gene calls are TRBV27 and TRBJ1-3, with TRBD1 identical over 7 bases. V dropped 0 bases and J dropped 3; count of bases not matched to a gene: 2. CDR3 length equals 15 residues. The germline V gene encodes CDR1 MNHEY and CDR2 SMNVEV (reference sequence). The CDR3, as DNA: TGTGCCAGCAGTTTATCGACAGGGTTTGGAAACACCATATATTTT. Its protein product is CASSLSTGFGNTIYF.

V usage is TRBV10-3 and J usage is TRBJ1-1; TRBD1 agrees at 7 bases. V lost 3 bases to trimming and J lost 5 bases; unmatched junction nucleotides: 6. The CDR3 totals 14 residues. From germline, CDR1 is ENHRY and CDR2 SYGVKD. The CDR3 sequence is CAISDQSRGTEAFF. The CDR3 region has the DNA TGTGCCATCAGTGATCAGAGCAGGGGGACTGAAGCTTTCTTT.